This paragraph covers one T cell receptor (beta chain) sequence. Its antigen is unidentified. The CDR3 sequence is 12 residues long. The V end was cut by 1 base, the J end by 4 bases, with 5 bases between. Per the germline V gene, CDR1 is LGHNA and CDR2 is YNFKEQ. Vbeta (60) and Jbeta (13) primers were used in the PCR. Produced via immunoSEQ multiplex PCR; TCRdb's table is partial and in-frame only. The table shows 130,000 or so clones, with roughly 79% occurring only once. These data originate in a study of cytomegalovirus exposure and HLA in healthy donors. Study at large: HLA-typed donors contributed approximately 86 million unique TCRs, which were held in an early data release. Researchers found that about four fifths of 350 to 500 genotyped donors fell within the Caucasian-associated ancestry cluster. Whole-study findings and limits: Analysis was carried out at a later point, and it linked a missense DCLRE1C variant to TCR beta V- and J-gene trimming. It was likely that a cluster of highly shared sequence variants was a sequencing artifact.

Sequenced: PBMCs. This chain connects TRBV4-2 to TRBJ2-7; D ambiguous. The sequence derives from a man in his thirties or forties in good health and CMV-seronegative. CDR3 bases: TGTGCCAGCAGCCAAGTCGGTTACGAGCAGTACTTC. Protein: CASSQVGYEQYF.